The entry below describes one T cell receptor beta chain. Its antigen is not identified. This sample is drawn from a study of regulatory T cells in long-lasting Graves disease. Study-wide points: Whereas new patients shared about 980 public clonotypes, persistent patients shared more, at about 2,700.

Between the trimmed V and J ends, which lost 5 bases and 2 bases, there was a span of 14 bases. From germline, CDR1 is SGHAT and CDR2 FQNNGV. The CDR3 is 15 residues long. The time point here: newly diagnosed GD, antithyroid drugs for less than 3 months. From RNA extracted from PBMCs, the TCR library was made. With iRepertoire HTBI primers and Arm-PCR of CDR3 regions, TCR beta libraries were built. TCRdb re-derived calls from the multiplex PCR reads in MiXCR, one entry per CDR3 protein. Of more than 450,000 distinct CDR3 sequences in the sample, 12% were seen once. This sample also appeared in a second study, on T cells in Graves' hyperthyroidism and ophthalmopathy.

This chain joins TRBV11-2 and TRBJ2-3; TRBD2 is a possible D gene (6 bases). Here the sequenced sample was peripheral blood mononuclear cells (PBMCs), taken at new diagnosis, from a patient treated with antithyroid drugs. The TCR comes from a woman aged 25-40 years with Graves disease. The CDR3 DNA reads TGTGCCAGCAGCGTCACGGGACTCCACACAGATACGCAGTATTTT. Residues: CASSVTGLHTDTQYF.